This TCR beta chain was profiled in a study of blood T cells in healthy people across ages. There are 17 residues in the CDR3. Germline V lookup: CDR1 DFQATT, CDR2 SNEGSKA (reference sequence). V trimming: 2 bases; J trimming: 6 bases; junction bases outside the gene matches: 12. A second PCR, run for 7 to 11 cycles, used a sample-barcoded 5' primer plus a J-beta primer mix. TCRdb independently ran MiXCR on the 5' RACE reads; one entry per CDR3 protein. The sample has hundreds of thousands of distinct CDR3 sequences, over 45% seen once. The receptor comes from a man in his 60s in good health. The rearrangement joins TRBV20-1 to TRBJ2-2; 10 bases line up with TRBD2. Sample: blood. DNA for the CDR3: TGCAGTGCTAGACCTCACAGCCCCGGGACTAGCGCCGGGGAGCTGTTTTTT. Its translation: CSARPHSPGTSAGELFF.